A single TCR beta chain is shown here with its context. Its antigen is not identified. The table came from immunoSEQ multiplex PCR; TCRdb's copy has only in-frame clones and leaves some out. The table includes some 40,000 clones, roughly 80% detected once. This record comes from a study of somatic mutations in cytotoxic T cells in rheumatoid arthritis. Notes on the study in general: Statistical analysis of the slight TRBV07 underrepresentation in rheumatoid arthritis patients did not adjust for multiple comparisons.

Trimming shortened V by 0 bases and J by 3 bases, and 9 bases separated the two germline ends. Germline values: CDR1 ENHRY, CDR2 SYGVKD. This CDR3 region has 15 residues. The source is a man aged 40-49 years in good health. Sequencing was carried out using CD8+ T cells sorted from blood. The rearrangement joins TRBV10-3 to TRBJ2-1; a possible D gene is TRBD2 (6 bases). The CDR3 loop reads CAISESDGSYNEQFF. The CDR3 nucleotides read TGTGCCATCAGTGAGTCAGACGGGAGCTACAATGAGCAGTTCTTC.